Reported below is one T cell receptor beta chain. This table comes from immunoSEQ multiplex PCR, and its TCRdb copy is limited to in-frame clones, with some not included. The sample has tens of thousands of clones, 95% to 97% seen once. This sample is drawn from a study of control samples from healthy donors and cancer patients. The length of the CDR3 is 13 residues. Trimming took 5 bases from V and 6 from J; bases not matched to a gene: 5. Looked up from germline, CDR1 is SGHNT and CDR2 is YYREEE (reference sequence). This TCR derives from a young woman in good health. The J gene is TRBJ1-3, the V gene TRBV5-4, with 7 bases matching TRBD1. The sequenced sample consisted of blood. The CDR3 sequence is CASRPQGENTIYF. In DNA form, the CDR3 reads TGTGCCAGCAGGCCTCAGGGGGAAAACACCATATATTTT.